A selection of T cell receptor beta chains follows, all from one sample in a study of blood T cell repertoires in COVID-19. Generated by immunoSEQ multiplex PCR, the TCRdb table keeps only in-frame clones and is missing some. The repertoire holds around 250,000 clones, with roughly four fifths as singletons. The sequenced sample was PBMCs or T cells enriched from blood (not recorded which). Receptor source: a man in his fifties or sixties who had recovered from COVID-19. Each CDR3 is given with its conserved first and last residue. D genes are given only for firm matches. Not all rows give a size; the values are once, few, many and, for expanded clones, a class.

d_call	v_call	j_call	clone_size	cdr3_nt	cdr3_aa
TRBD1	TRBV27	TRBJ1-5	-	TGTGCCAGCAGACCGACAGGGGGGAGGCAGCCCCAGCATTTT	CASRPTGGRQPQHF
-	TRBV7-2	TRBJ2-7	-	TGTGCCAGCAGCGAGAGGACTGCCTACGAGCAGTACTTC	CASSERTAYEQYF
TRBD1	TRBV25-1	TRBJ2-7	-	TGTGCCAGCAGTGGGGGGACAGGGGTGCACTTC	CASSGGTGVHF
-	TRBV11-2	TRBJ2-7	-	TGTGCCAGCAGCTTAGACTATCCTAGAATCTACGAGCAGTACTTC	CASSLDYPRIYEQYF
TRBD1	TRBV7-6	TRBJ2-7	-	TGTGCCAGCAGCCCCCGACAGGGGAACTACGAGCAGTACTTC	CASSPRQGNYEQYF
-	TRBV15	TRBJ1-1	once	TGTGCCACCAGCAGAGATCTACTAGCGGGAGATACTGAAGCTTTCTTT	CATSRDLLAGDTEAFF
TRBD1	TRBV5-8	TRBJ2-3	few	TGTGCCAGCAGCTTATCGGACAGGGCCCCAGATACGCAGTATTTT	CASSLSDRAPDTQYF
-	TRBV12-5	TRBJ1-4	-	TGTGCTAGTGGTTTGAACCCCTCTAGCGCCCTTGAAAAACTGTTTTTT	CASGLNPSSALEKLFF
TRBD2	TRBV14	TRBJ2-5	-	TGTGCCAGCAGCCAAGAGTTGGGCGGGAGTCTCCCCCAGTACTTC	CASSQELGGSLPQYF
-	TRBV6-2/TRBV6-3	TRBJ1-1	-	TGTGCCAGCAGTTTTTGGGCAGACAACACTGAAGCTTTCTTT	CASSFWADNTEAFF
TRBD1	TRBV18	TRBJ1-6	-	TGTGCCAGCTCACCCGGGACAGGGATTGCGGCGGCTTCACCCCTCCACTTT	CASSPGTGIAAASPLHF
-	TRBV21-1	TRBJ2-1	-	TGTGCCAGCAGCAGTGGCGGAACTAGCGCCGCCGGGTCTTACAATGAGCAGTTCTTC	CASSSGGTSAAGSYNEQFF
-	TRBV11-2	TRBJ1-3	-	TGTGCCAGCAGCACCGACAGGACTTATGGAAACACCATATATTTT	CASSTDRTYGNTIYF
TRBD1	TRBV6-2/TRBV6-3	TRBJ1-2	-	TGTGCCAGCAGCACGGGACAGGGGGCTTATGGCTACACCTTC	CASSTGQGAYGYTF
TRBD1	TRBV30	TRBJ2-1	-	TGTGCCTGGAGGAGGTTTAACAGGGGCAATGAGCAGTTCTTC	CAWRRFNRGNEQFF
TRBD1	TRBV5-1	TRBJ1-2	-	TGCGCCAGCAGCTTGGAGTTAGGGGGCAGTTATGGCTACACCTTC	CASSLELGGSYGYTF
-	TRBV7-9	TRBJ2-3	-	TGTGCCAGCAGCCCGGACGCCTACAGGGGCACAGATACGCAGTATTTT	CASSPDAYRGTDTQYF
-	TRBV24-1	TRBJ1-2	-	TGTGCCACCAGTGATTCGCGAAACTATGGCTACACCTTC	CATSDSRNYGYTF
TRBD1	TRBV29-1	TRBJ2-7	-	TGCAGCACGGGACAGGGGCCCGTTTACGAGCAGTACTTC	CSTGQGPVYEQYF
-	TRBV5-3	TRBJ2-7	once	TGTGCCAGATTGGGAGGAGAACGGCCCTACGAGCAGTACTTC	CARLGGERPYEQYF
TRBD2	TRBV7-2	TRBJ2-4	-	TGTGCCAGCAGTTCCCTGGGGAGCGGGGTTAAAAACATTCAGTACTTC	CASSSLGSGVKNIQYF
TRBD1	TRBV7-2	TRBJ2-3	many	TGTGCCAGCAGCTTCCTAACCGGGACAGGGCGCACAGATACGCAGTATTTT	CASSFLTGTGRTDTQYF
-	TRBV7-2	TRBJ2-7	-	TGTGCCAGCAGCTTGGAGCGGTCCTACGAGCAGTACTTC	CASSLERSYEQYF
TRBD2	TRBV27	TRBJ2-7	-	TGTGCCAGCAGTTTATCGGCTAGCGGGACCATTTACGAGCAGTACTTC	CASSLSASGTIYEQYF
-	TRBV18	TRBJ1-6	-	TGTGCCAGCTCACCGGAGGGCCGGGATTCACCCCTCCACTTT	CASSPEGRDSPLHF
-	TRBV3-1/TRBV3-2	TRBJ1-2	-	TGTGCCAGCAGCCAAGTTTCGACAGGCTATGGCTACACCTTC	CASSQVSTGYGYTF
-	TRBV7-6	TRBJ2-5	-	TGTGCCAGCAGCCCGGACACAGGGTTCCAGGAGACCCAGTACTTC	CASSPDTGFQETQYF
TRBD2	TRBV7-2	TRBJ2-7	once	TGTGCCAGCAGCTTAGCGGCGGGAGCCTCCTACGAGCAGTACTTC	CASSLAAGASYEQYF
-	TRBV6-5	TRBJ1-5	-	TGTGCCAGCAGGACGGACAGATACGATCAGCCCCAGCATTTT	CASRTDRYDQPQHF